What follows are 8 T cell receptor beta chains derived from one specimen sequenced in a study of blood T cell repertoires in COVID-19 (dated by TCRdb to about 2020). Receptors were amplified or captured by the immunoSEQ multiplex PCR assay. The immuneACCESS repertoire file appears here via TCRdb, limited to in-frame rearrangements. These files lack a portion of the clones; in checked studies, under half of the deficit traces to unresolved V genes, and the cause of the others is not known. Present in this sample are around 150,000 clones, over 80% of which were seen just once. The top ten constitute about 4.8% of the sample. The specimen sequenced was peripheral blood. The receptors come from a man between 25 and 39 years old with COVID-19, enrolled during active disease.

The chain carries TRBV30 and TRBJ1-6; a possible D gene is TRBD1 (6 bases). Germline CDR1 and CDR2: GTSNPN and SVGIG (reference sequence). The V end was cut by 4 bases, the J end by 9 bases, with 10 bases between. The CDR3 has 12 residues. The CDR3 DNA is TGTGCCTGGAAGGACAGCTCTTCACCCCTCCACTTT. Translated, it gives CAWKDSSSPLHF. The full variable domain, its missing parts supplied by reference TRBV30 and TRBJ1-6, is SQTIHQWPATLVQPVGSPLSLECTVEGTSNPNLYWYRQAAGRGLQLLFYSVGIGQISSEVPQNLSASRPQDRQFILSSKKLLLSDSGFYLCAWKDSSSPLHFGNGTRLTVT.

The V and J genes are TRBV28 and TRBJ2-7; possibly TRBD2 for D (6 bases). V lost 3 bases to trimming and J lost 6 bases, with 12 bases between them. In germline, CDR1 is MDHEN, CDR2 SYDVKM. The length of the CDR3 is 13 residues. The CDR3 is CASSFGDLIEQYF. For the CDR3, the DNA is TGTGCCAGCAGTTTCGGGGACTTAATCGAGCAGTACTTC.

With respect to this clone: The identical CDR3 is also encoded by other nucleotide sequences in the sample. The chain recombines TRBV9 with TRBJ1-1, with D possibly being TRBD1 (5 bases). The CDR3 has 14 amino acids. V was cut by 0 bases and J by 1 base, with 7 bases left in between. The V gene's germline CDR1 is SGDLS and CDR2 YYNGEE. CDR3 protein: CASSVGGANTEAFF. CDR3 bases: TGTGCCAGCAGCGTAGGGGGCGCGAACACTGAAGCTTTCTTT.

The chain links TRBV7-3 to TRBJ1-1; D gene uncertain. Trimming took 3 bases from V and 11 from J, leaving 16 bases between them. The germline V gene has CDR1 SGHTA and CDR2 FQGTGA. CDR3 length: 13 amino acids. The CDR3 here is CASSFVPGEIAFF. The CDR3 DNA is TGTGCCAGCAGCTTTGTTCCGGGAGAGATTGCTTTCTTT.

The rearrangement joins TRBV27 to TRBJ2-1; 7 positions match TRBD1. There are 18 residues in the CDR3. Unmatched junction bases numbered 12, after V lost 4 bases and J lost 0 bases. The germline V gene encodes CDR1 MNHEY and CDR2 SMNVEV (reference sequence). The CDR3 DNA reads as TGTGCCAGCAGTTCTGCAGGGGGTAGCAGAGACTCCTACAATGAGCAGTTCTTC. It encodes CASSSAGGSRDSYNEQFF.

The chain uses TRBV19 and TRBJ2-7, with TRBD2 matching 11 bases. This CDR3 is 19 amino acids long. Trimming removed 5 bases from V and 1 base from J; junction bases left unmatched: 16. Germline lookup yields CDR1 LNHDA and CDR2 SQIVND (reference sequence). The CDR3 region has the DNA TGTGCCAGTAGTTCCAGAGCTAGCGGGGGGTACGCTAGTTCCTACGAGCAGTACTTC. It codes for CASSSRASGGYASSYEQYF.

The chain couples TRBV19 to TRBJ2-7, with TRBD1 matching over 7 bases. This CDR3 is 13 amino acids long. Trimming removed 1 base from V and 7 bases from J; junction bases left unmatched: 4. Germline V CDR1 and CDR2: LNHDA, SQIVND (reference sequence). CDR3 in amino acids: CASSIARDREQYF. The CDR3 coding sequence is TGTGCCAGTAGTATAGCCCGGGACAGAGAGCAGTACTTC.

CDR3: CASSSPRTSEAYEQYF. The CDR3 nucleotides are TGTGCCAGCAGTTCCCCTCGGACTAGCGAGGCCTACGAGCAGTACTTC. The chain employs TRBV28 and TRBJ2-7; TRBD2 aligns across 9 bases. V gave up 4 bases and J gave up 2 bases; unmatched junction bases: 9. CDR1 is MDHEN, CDR2 SYDVKM, per germline. The CDR3 loop spans 16 amino acids.